A selection of T cell receptor beta chains follows, all from one sample in a study of blood T cell repertoires in COVID-19. The table came from immunoSEQ multiplex PCR; TCRdb's copy has only in-frame clones and leaves some out. The sample carries about 180,000 clones, around 87% recorded once. The sample taken for sequencing was peripheral blood. These receptor sequences come from a woman between 70 and 85 years old with COVID-19, enrolled during active disease. CDR3s include the opening cysteine and the closing phenylalanine or tryptophan. The D gene is left open where the match is weak. Size tells how often a clone was seen (once, few, many) or the class of an expanded clone, and some rows leave it out.

D	size	V	J	CDR3	DNA
-	once	TRBV30	TRBJ1-4	CAWSPGLLNEKLFF	TGTGCCTGGAGTCCGGGACTCTTAAATGAAAAACTGTTTTTT
TRBD2	-	TRBV15	TRBJ2-7	CATSSPGRDYEQYF	TGTGCCACCAGCAGTCCCGGGAGGGACTACGAGCAGTACTTC
TRBD2	-	TRBV28	TRBJ2-3	CASTSLAGAFTDTQYF	TGTGCCAGCACTTCCCTAGCGGGAGCGTTCACAGATACGCAGTATTTT
-	-	TRBV13	TRBJ1-5	CASSYGGNQPQHF	TGTGCCAGCAGCTACGGAGGGAATCAGCCCCAGCATTTT
-	-	TRBV5-6	TRBJ1-1	CASSLVYGFGTEAFF	TGTGCCAGCAGCTTGGTATACGGTTTCGGCACTGAAGCTTTCTTT
TRBD2	-	TRBV5-4	TRBJ2-1	CASSGRLAGVQFF	TGTGCCAGCAGCGGCAGACTAGCGGGAGTTCAGTTCTTC
TRBD2	-	TRBV18	TRBJ2-1	CASSPLASGSHEQFF	TGTGCCAGCTCACCATTGGCTAGCGGGAGTCATGAGCAGTTCTTC
TRBD1	-	TRBV5-1	TRBJ2-2	CASSSGQGAVTGELFF	TGCGCCAGCAGCTCCGGACAGGGGGCGGTCACCGGGGAGCTGTTTTTT
TRBD2	-	TRBV4-2	TRBJ2-1	CASSLQAGEIDEQFF	TGTGCCAGCAGCCTCCAAGCGGGAGAGATCGATGAGCAGTTCTTC
TRBD1	-	TRBV15	TRBJ1-2	CATSREWTGTDYGYTF	TGTGCCACCAGCAGAGAATGGACAGGGACGGACTATGGCTACACCTTC
-	-	TRBV4-3	TRBJ2-7	CASSQDGLVRAEQYF	TGCGCCAGCAGCCAAGATGGTCTAGTGAGGGCTGAGCAGTACTTC
-	-	TRBV11-3	TRBJ2-3	CASSLDGIDTQYF	TGTGCCAGCAGCTTAGACGGGATAGATACGCAGTATTTT
TRBD2	-	TRBV7-2	TRBJ2-7	CASEGGNYEQYF	TGTGCCAGCGAGGGAGGGAACTACGAGCAGTACTTC
TRBD2	-	TRBV29-1	TRBJ2-2	CSAKRTSGTNTGELFF	TGCAGCGCCAAGCGGACTAGCGGGACAAACACCGGGGAGCTGTTTTTT
TRBD1	-	TRBV5-1	TRBJ1-2	CASSLSGTGGGYTF	TGCGCCAGCAGCTTGAGTGGGACAGGGGGCGGCTACACCTTC
-	-	TRBV21-1	TRBJ2-7	CASNPGTGNPYEQYF	TGTGCCAGCAATCCCGGGACAGGGAACCCCTACGAGCAGTACTTC
TRBD2	few	TRBV15	TRBJ2-7	CATSRDGTSGRYEQYF	TGTGCCACCAGCAGAGATGGGACTAGCGGGAGATACGAGCAGTACTTC
TRBD1	-	TRBV24-1	TRBJ2-1	CATTAGQGVQFF	TGTGCCACCACGGCAGGACAGGGGGTACAGTTCTTC
TRBD2	-	TRBV28	TRBJ2-7	CASRLAGSSYEQYF	TGTGCCAGCAGGCTAGCGGGGAGCTCCTACGAGCAGTACTTC
-	-	TRBV7-9	TRBJ1-1	CASSFVNTEAFF	TGTGCCAGCAGCTTCGTTAACACTGAAGCTTTCTTT
-	-	TRBV10-3	TRBJ2-1	CATRDNPYNEQFF	TGTGCCACAAGAGACAACCCTTACAATGAGCAGTTCTTC
TRBD1	few	TRBV3-1/TRBV3-2	TRBJ1-6	CASSHGTDNSPLHF	TGTGCCAGCAGCCACGGGACAGATAATTCACCCCTCCACTTT
-	-	TRBV28	TRBJ2-7	CASSQAAKTYEQYF	TGTGCCAGCAGCCAAGCGGCTAAAACCTACGAGCAGTACTTC